Included here is one TCR beta chain sequence, with context. Its target is not known. The data were produced by immunoSEQ multiplex PCR, yet TCRdb's version contains in-frame clones alone and is incomplete. The sample lists about 14,000 clones; approximately 82% were seen once. The data stem from a study of vaccination effects on CD4 cells after COVID-19. Trimming stripped 0 bases from V and 11 bases from J, with 18 bases between. Germline CDR1 reads SGHRS; CDR2 reads YFSETQ. The CDR3 is made up of 15 amino acids. Before sequencing, viral peptide pools were used by the ViraFEST assay to expand antigen-specific CD4+ T cells. Following 10 days of culture, CD4+ T cells were isolated.

The chain joins TRBV5-1 to TRBJ2-1; a possible D gene is TRBD2 (6 bases). This receptor was obtained from a human donor who received a COVID-19 vaccine. The sample consisted of CD4+ T cells from PBMCs cultured with HCoV-229E spike peptides, taken before COVID-19 vaccination. The DNA for the CDR3 is TGCGCCAGCAGCTTGGTTCCGGGAGCCCCACCTCAGCAGTTCTTC. It translates to CASSLVPGAPPQQFF.